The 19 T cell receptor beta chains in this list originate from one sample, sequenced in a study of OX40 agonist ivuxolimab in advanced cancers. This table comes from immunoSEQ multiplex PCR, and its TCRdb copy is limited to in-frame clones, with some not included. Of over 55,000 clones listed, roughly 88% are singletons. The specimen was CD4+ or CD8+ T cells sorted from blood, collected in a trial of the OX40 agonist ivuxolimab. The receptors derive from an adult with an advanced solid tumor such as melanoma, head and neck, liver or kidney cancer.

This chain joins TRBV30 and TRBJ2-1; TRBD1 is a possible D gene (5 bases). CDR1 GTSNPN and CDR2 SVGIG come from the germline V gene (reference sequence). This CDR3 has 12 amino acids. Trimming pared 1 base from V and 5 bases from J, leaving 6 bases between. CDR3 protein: CAWSADNNEQFF. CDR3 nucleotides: TGTGCCTGGAGTGCGGACAACAATGAGCAGTTCTTC. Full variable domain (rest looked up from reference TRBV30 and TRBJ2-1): SQTIHQWPATLVQPVGSPLSLECTVEGTSNPNLYWYRQAAGRGLQLLFYSVGIGQISSEVPQNLSASRPQDRQFILSSKKLLLSDSGFYLCAWSADNNEQFFGPGTRLTVL.

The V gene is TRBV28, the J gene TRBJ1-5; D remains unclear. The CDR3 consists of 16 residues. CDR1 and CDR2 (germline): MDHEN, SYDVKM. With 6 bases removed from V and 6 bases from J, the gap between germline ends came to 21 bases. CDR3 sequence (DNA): TGTGCCAGCAGCATTATCGACGGCGCCGGCTCTCAGCCCCAGCATTTT. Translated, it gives CASSIIDGAGSQPQHF.

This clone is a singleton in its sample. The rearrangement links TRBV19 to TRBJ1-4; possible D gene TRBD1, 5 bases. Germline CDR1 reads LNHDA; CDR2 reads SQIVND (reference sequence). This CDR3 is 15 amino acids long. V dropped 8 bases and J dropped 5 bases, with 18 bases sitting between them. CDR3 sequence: CASSFRGESNEKLFF. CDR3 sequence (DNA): TGTGCCAGTTCTTTTCGGGGGGAATCCAATGAAAAACTGTTTTTT.

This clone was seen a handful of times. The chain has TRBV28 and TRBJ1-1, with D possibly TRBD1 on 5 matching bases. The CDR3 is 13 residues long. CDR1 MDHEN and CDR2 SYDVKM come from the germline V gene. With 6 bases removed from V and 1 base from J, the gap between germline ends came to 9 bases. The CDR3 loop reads CASRGPWNTEAFF. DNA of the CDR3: TGTGCCAGCAGGGGGCCTTGGAACACTGAAGCTTTCTTT.

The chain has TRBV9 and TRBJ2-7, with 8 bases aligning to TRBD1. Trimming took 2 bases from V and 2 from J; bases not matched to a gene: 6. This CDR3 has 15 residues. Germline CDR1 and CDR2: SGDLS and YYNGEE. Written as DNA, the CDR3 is TGTGCCAGCAGCGTGGGGACAGGCGTCGCCTACGAGCAGTACTTC. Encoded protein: CASSVGTGVAYEQYF.

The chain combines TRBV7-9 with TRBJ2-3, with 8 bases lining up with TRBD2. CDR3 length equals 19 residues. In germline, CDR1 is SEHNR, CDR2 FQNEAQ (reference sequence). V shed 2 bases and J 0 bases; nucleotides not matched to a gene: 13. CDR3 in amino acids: CASSLIAVAGTTSTDTQYF. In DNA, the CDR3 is TGTGCCAGCAGCTTAATCGCGGTAGCGGGGACGACTAGCACAGATACGCAGTATTTT. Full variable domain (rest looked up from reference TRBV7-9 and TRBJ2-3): DTGVSQNPRHKITKRGQNVTFRCDPISEHNRLYWYRQTLGQGPEFLTYFQNEAQLEKSRLLSDRFSAERPKGSFSTLEIQRTEQGDSAMYLCASSLIAVAGTTSTDTQYFGPGTRLTVL.

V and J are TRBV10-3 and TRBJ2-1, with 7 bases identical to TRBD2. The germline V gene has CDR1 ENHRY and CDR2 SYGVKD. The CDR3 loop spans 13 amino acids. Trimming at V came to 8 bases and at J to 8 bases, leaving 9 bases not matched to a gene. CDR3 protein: CAIRLAGMDEQFF. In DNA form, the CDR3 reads TGTGCCATCCGACTAGCCGGGATGGATGAGCAGTTCTTC.

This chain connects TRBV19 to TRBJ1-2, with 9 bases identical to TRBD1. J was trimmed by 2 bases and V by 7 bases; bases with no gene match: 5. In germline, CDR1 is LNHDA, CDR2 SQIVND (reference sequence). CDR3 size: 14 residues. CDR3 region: CASKQGTGNYGYTF. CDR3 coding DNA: TGTGCCAGTAAACAAGGGACAGGGAACTATGGCTACACCTTC. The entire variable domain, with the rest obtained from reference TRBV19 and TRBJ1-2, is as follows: DGGITQSPKYLFRKEGQNVTLSCEQNLNHDAMYWYRQDPGQGLRLIYYSQIVNDFQKGDIAEGYSVSREKKESFPLTVTSAQKNPTAFYLCASKQGTGNYGYTFGSGTRLTVV.

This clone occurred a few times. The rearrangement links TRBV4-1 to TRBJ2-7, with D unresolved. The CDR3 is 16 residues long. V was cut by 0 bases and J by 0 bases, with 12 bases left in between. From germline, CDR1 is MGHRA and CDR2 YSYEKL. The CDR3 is CASSQDRRLFSYEQYF. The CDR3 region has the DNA TGCGCCAGCAGCCAAGATCGGCGACTCTTCTCCTACGAGCAGTACTTC.

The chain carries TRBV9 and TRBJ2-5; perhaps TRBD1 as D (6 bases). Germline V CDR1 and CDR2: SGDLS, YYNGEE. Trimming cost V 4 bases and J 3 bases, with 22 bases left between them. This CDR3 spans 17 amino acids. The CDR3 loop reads CASSSLRGTGLEETQYF. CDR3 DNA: TGTGCCAGCAGCTCTCTACGCGGCACAGGGTTGGAAGAGACCCAGTACTTC.

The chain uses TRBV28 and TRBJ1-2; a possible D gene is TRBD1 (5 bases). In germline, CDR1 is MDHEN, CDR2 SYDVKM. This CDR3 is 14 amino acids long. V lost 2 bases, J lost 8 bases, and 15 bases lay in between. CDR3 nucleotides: TGTGCCAGCAGTTTAGGCGGGGCCGGGTTGGGCTACACCTTC. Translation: CASSLGGAGLGYTF.

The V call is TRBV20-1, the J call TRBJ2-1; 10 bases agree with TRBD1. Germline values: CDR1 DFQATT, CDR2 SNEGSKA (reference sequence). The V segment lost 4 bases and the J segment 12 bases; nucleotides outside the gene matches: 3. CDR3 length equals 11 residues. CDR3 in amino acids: CSANGQGGQFF. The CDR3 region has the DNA TGCAGTGCTAATGGACAGGGGGGGCAGTTCTTC.

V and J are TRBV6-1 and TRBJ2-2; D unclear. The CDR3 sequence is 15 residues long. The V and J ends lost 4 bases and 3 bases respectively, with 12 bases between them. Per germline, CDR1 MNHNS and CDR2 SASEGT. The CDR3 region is CASSAGPAYTGELFF. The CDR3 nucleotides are TGTGCCAGCAGTGCCGGGCCCGCGTACACCGGGGAGCTGTTTTTT.

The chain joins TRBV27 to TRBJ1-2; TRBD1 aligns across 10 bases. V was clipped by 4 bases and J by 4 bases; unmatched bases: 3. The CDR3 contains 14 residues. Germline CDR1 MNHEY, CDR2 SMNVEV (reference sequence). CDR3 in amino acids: CASSWDRGLYGYTF. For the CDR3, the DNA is TGTGCCAGCAGTTGGGACAGGGGCCTCTATGGCTACACCTTC.

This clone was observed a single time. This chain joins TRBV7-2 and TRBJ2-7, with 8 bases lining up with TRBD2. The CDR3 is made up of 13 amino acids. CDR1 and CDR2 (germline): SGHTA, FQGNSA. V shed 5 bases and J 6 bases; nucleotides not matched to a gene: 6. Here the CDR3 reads CASSPGGAGEQYF. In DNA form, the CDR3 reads TGTGCCAGCAGCCCCGGGGGGGCTGGCGAGCAGTACTTC.

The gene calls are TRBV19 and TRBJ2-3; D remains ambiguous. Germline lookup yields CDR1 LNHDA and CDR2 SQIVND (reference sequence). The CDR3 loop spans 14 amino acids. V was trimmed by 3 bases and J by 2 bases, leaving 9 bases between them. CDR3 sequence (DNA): TGTGCCAGTAGTATTATCCCTTTCACAGATACGCAGTATTTT. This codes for CASSIIPFTDTQYF.

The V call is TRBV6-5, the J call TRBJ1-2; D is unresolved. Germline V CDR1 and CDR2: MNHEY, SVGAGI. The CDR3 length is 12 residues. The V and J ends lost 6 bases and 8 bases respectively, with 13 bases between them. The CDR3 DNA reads TGTGCCAGCAGCTTAACGGGGAGGGGCTACACCTTC. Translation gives CASSLTGRGYTF.

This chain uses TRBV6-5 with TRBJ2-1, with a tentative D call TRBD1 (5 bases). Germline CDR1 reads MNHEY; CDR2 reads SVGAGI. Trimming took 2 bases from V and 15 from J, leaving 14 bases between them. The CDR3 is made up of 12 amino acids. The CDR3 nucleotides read TGTGCCAGCAGTTACCAGGGTGGCTTGGCGTTCTTC. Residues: CASSYQGGLAFF.

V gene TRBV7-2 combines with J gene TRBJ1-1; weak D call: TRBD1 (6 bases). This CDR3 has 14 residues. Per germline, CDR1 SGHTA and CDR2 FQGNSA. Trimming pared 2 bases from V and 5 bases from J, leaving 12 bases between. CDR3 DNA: TGTGCCAGCAGCTTAAGGGGAGGGGGAACTGAAGCTTTCTTT. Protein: CASSLRGGGTEAFF.